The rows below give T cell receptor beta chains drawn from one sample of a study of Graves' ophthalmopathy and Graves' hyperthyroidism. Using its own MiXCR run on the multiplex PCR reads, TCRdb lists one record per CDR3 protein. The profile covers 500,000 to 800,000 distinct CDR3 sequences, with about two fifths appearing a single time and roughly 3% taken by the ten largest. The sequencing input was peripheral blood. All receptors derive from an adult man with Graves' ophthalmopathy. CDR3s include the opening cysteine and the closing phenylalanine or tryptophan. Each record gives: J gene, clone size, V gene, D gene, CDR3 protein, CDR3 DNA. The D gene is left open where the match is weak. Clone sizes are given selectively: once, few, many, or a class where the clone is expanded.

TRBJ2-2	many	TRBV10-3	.	CAISPQDTAYTGELFF	TGTGCCATCAGCCCCCAGGACACGGCTTACACCGGGGAGCTGTTTTTT
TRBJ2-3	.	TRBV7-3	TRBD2	CASSAAGGTDTQYF	TGTGCCAGCAGCGCGGCGGGGGGCACAGATACGCAGTATTTT
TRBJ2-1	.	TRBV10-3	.	CAISVSRNEQFF	TGTGCCATCAGTGTCAGTCGAAATGAGCAGTTCTTC
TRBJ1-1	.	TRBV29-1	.	CSVDRSEAFF	TGCAGCGTTGACAGGAGTGAAGCTTTCTTT
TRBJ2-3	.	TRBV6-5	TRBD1	CASSYYGTGGWTDTQYF	TGTGCCAGCAGTTATTACGGGACAGGGGGCTGGACAGATACGCAGTATTTT
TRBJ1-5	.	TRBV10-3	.	CAISVGEETQHF	TGTGCCATCAGCGTAGGGGAAGAGACCCAGCATTTT
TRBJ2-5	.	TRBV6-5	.	CASSLSGLSQETQYF	TGTGCCAGCAGTTTATCGGGGCTCTCACAAGAGACCCAGTACTTC
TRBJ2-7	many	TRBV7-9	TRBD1	CASSLVGGQGAYEQYF	TGTGCCAGCAGCTTAGTAGGGGGACAGGGCGCCTACGAGCAGTACTTC
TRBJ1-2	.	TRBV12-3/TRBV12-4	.	CASSLGGFFGYTF	TGTGCCAGCAGTCTCGGGGGCTTCTTTGGCTACACCTTC
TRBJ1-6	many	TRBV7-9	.	CASSRGEGRNSPLHF	TGTGCCAGCAGCCGGGGGGAGGGAAGAAATTCACCCCTCCACTTT
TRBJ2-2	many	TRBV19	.	CASSKPGLRTGELFF	TGTGCCAGTAGTAAACCAGGGTTGCGCACCGGGGAGCTGTTTTTT
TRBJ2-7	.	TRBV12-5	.	CASGLSPIMGEDLYEQYF	TGTGCTAGTGGTTTGTCCCCGATAATGGGCGAGGACCTATACGAGCAGTACTTC
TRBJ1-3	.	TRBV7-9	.	CASSPIGAGETIYF	TGTGCCAGCAGCCCGATCGGGGCAGGGGAGACCATATATTTT
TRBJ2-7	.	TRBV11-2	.	CASSLGSGTPSYEQYF	TGTGCCAGCAGCTTAGGGTCCGGGACACCTTCCTACGAGCAGTACTTC
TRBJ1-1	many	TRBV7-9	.	CASSFPEAFF	TGTGCCAGCAGCTTCCCTGAAGCTTTCTTT
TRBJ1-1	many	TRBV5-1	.	CASSGTGKNTEAFF	TGCGCCAGCAGCGGAACAGGCAAGAACACTGAAGCTTTCTTT
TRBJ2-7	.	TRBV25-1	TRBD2	CASSPGTRGHEQYF	TGTGCCAGCAGCCCCGGGACTAGGGGCCACGAGCAGTACTTC
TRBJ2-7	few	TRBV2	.	CASSRGAPYEQYF	TGTGCCAGCTCGCGGGGAGCGCCTTACGAGCAGTACTTC
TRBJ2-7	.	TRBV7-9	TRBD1	CASSLAGTGTHEQYF	TGTGCCAGCAGCTTAGCCGGGACAGGTACGCACGAGCAGTACTTC
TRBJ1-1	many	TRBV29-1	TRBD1	CSVHDRGRGVNTEAFF	TGCAGCGTTCACGACAGGGGGCGCGGGGTGAACACTGAAGCTTTCTTT
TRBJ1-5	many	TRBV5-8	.	CASSLWDGWQPQHF	TGTGCCAGCAGCTTATGGGACGGATGGCAGCCCCAGCATTTT
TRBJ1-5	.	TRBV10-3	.	CAISESYTGWDQPQHF	TGTGCCATCAGTGAGTCTTATACAGGGTGGGATCAGCCCCAGCATTTT
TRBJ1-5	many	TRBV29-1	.	CSVNKIYSNQPQHF	TGCAGCGTTAATAAGATTTATAGCAATCAGCCCCAGCATTTT
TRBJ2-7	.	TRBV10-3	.	CAISSLGGSYEQYF	TGTGCCATCAGTTCATTGGGCGGGTCCTACGAGCAGTACTTC
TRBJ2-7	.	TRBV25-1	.	CASSEYLGAYEQYF	TGTGCCAGCAGTGAATATCTGGGCGCCTACGAGCAGTACTTC
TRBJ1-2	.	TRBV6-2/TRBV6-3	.	CASRSTGSGGYTF	TGTGCCAGCAGATCAACAGGGTCTGGTGGCTACACCTTC
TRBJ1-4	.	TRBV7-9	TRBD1	CASSLGGTGGRGGKLFF	TGTGCCAGCAGCTTAGGCGGGACAGGGGGACGCGGGGGAAAACTGTTTTTT
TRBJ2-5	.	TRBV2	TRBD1	CASVGADRQETQYF	TGTGCCAGCGTAGGGGCGGACAGGCAAGAGACCCAGTACTTC
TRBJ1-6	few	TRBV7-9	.	CASSLARRSYNSPLHF	TGTGCCAGCAGCTTAGCTCGGCGGTCCTATAATTCACCCCTCCACTTT
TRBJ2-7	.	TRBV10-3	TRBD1	CAISWDSPYEQYF	TGTGCCATCAGTTGGGACAGCCCATACGAGCAGTACTTC
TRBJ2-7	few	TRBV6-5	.	CASSYSLPGQNYEQYF	TGTGCCAGCAGTTACTCGTTGCCAGGGCAAAACTACGAGCAGTACTTC
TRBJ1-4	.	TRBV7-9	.	CASSQGHDNEKLFF	TGTGCCAGCAGCCAGGGACACGATAATGAAAAACTGTTTTTT
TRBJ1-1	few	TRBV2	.	CASSDFRVGAEAFF	TGTGCCAGCAGTGACTTCCGAGTGGGCGCTGAAGCTTTCTTT
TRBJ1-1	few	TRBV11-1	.	CASSPRRGRENTEAFF	TGTGCCAGCAGCCCCCGACGAGGCAGGGAGAACACTGAAGCTTTCTTT
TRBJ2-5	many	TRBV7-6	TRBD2	CASSSQLAGGPETQYF	TGTGCCAGCAGCTCGCAACTAGCGGGAGGGCCGGAGACCCAGTACTTC
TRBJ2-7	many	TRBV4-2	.	CASSQAPTETYEQYF	TGTGCCAGCAGCCAAGCACCGACAGAAACCTACGAGCAGTACTTC
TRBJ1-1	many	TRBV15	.	CATSRVGGNTEAFF	TGTGCCACCAGCAGAGTCGGCGGGAACACTGAAGCTTTCTTT
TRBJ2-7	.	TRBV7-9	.	CASRLDSRGGEQYF	TGTGCCAGCAGACTCGACAGCAGGGGAGGCGAGCAGTACTTC
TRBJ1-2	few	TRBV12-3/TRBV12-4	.	CASRLSDRGDYGYTF	TGTGCCAGCAGGTTATCTGACCGAGGGGACTATGGCTACACCTTC
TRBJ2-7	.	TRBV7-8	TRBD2	CASSLALRVTSGRGEQYF	TGTGCCAGCAGCTTAGCGCTACGGGTGACTAGCGGGAGAGGGGAGCAGTACTTC
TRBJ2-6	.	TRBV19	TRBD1	CASSMGTGAYVLTF	TGTGCCAGTAGTATGGGGACAGGGGCCTACGTCCTGACTTTC
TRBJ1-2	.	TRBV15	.	CTTSRVYGTLEYGYTF	TGTACCACCAGCAGAGTTTATGGGACATTGGAATATGGCTACACCTTC
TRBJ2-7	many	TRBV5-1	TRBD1	CASSLVPGQRNYEQYF	TGCGCCAGCAGCTTGGTACCGGGACAGAGGAATTACGAGCAGTACTTC
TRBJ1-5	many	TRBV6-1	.	CASSAEDGYQPQHF	TGTGCCAGCAGTGCGGAGGACGGGTATCAGCCCCAGCATTTT
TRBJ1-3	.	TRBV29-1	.	CSVKTGRNTIYF	TGCAGCGTGAAGACCGGGCGAAACACCATATATTTT
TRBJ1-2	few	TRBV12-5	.	CASGLVLGTRESNGYTF	TGTGCTAGTGGTTTGGTACTCGGCACCAGAGAATCCAATGGCTACACCTTC
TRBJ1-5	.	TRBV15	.	CATSRVRQGSYEHF	TGTGCCACCAGCAGAGTGCGGCAGGGATCCTACGAGCATTTT
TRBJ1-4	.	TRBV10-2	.	CASSEGNEKLFF	TGCGCCAGCAGTGAGGGAAATGAAAAACTGTTTTTT
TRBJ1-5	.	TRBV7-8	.	CASSSGLAGGDNQPQHF	TGTGCCAGCAGCTCGGGACTAGCGGGAGGGGACAATCAGCCCCAGCATTTT
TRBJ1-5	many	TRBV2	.	CASSETGIYSNQPQHF	TGTGCCAGCAGCGAAACAGGGATTTATAGCAATCAGCCCCAGCATTTT
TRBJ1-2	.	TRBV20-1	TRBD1	CSARESNRGYGYTF	TGCAGTGCTAGGGAATCCAACAGGGGCTATGGCTACACCTTC
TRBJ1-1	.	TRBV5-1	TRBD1	CASSSGQSFEAFF	TGCGCCAGCAGCTCGGGACAGAGTTTTGAAGCTTTCTTT
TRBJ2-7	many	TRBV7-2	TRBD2	CASSHGTSGGLSSYEQYF	TGTGCCAGCAGCCACGGGACTAGCGGGGGATTGAGCTCCTACGAGCAGTACTTC
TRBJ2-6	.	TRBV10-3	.	CAISEFTTGSYVLTF	TGTGCCATCAGTGAGTTCACTACTGGGTCCTACGTCCTGACTTTC
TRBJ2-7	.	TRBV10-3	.	CASSYSPGTYEQYF	TGTGCCAGCAGTTACTCCCCAGGAACCTACGAGCAGTACTTC
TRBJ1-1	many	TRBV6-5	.	CASSKGPSKAFF	TGTGCCAGCAGCAAGGGACCGAGCAAAGCTTTCTTT